The source of this T cell receptor beta chain is a study of beta chain features in type 1 diabetes. General study points: Healthy donors had naive, central memory and Treg TCRB repertoires that appeared less similar than those seen among patients. Diminished insertions and augmented deletions at VDJ junctions characterized type 1 diabetes patients. Any role of HLA type in TCRB rearrangement remained unresolved here.

This clone was seen a handful of times. The antigen remains undetermined. This CDR3 comprises 17 residues. CDR1 and CDR2 (germline): SGHTA, FQGTGA. V lost 6 bases, J lost 8 bases, and 13 bases stayed unmatched. The investigators reverse transcribed all of the isolated RNA, so they sequenced expressed TCRB transcripts. The data were produced by immunoSEQ multiplex PCR, yet TCRdb's version contains in-frame clones alone and is incomplete. The repertoire holds roughly 330,000 clones, with 8% to 13% as singletons. The sample consisted of naive CD4+ T cells from blood. The chain is built from TRBV7-3 and TRBJ2-1; 13 bases align to TRBD2. The TCR sequence derives from a woman younger than 45 in good health. CDR3: CASSLTSLAGGPDEQFF. The CDR3 DNA reads as TGTGCCAGCAGTCTGACCTCACTAGCGGGAGGGCCCGATGAGCAGTTCTTC. Full variable domain (missing parts from reference TRBV7-3 and TRBJ2-1): GAGVSQTPSNKVTEKGKYVELRCDPISGHTALYWYRQSLGQGPEFLIYFQGTGAADDSGLPNDRFFAVRPEGSVSTLKIQRTERGDSAVYLCASSLTSLAGGPDEQFFGPGTRLTVL.